Detailed here is one T cell receptor (beta chain). These data are taken from a study of cytomegalovirus exposure and HLA in healthy donors. PCR primers comprised 60 Vbeta and 13 Jbeta primers. Libraries were prepared by immunoSEQ multiplex PCR; TCRdb keeps only in-frame clonotypes and omits some of them. The sample shows 150,000 or so clones, 60% to 80% of them seen only once. The CDR3 consists of 16 residues. From germline, CDR1 is SQVTM and CDR2 ANQGSEA. Germline trimming cut 0 bases from V and 4 bases from J; bases unmatched to any gene: 9. The source is a man aged 50 to 59 in good health and CMV-seropositive. V and J are TRBV29-1 and TRBJ2-1; TRBD1 agrees at 7 bases. Sequencing used PBMCs. This CDR3 reads CSVEDVRVGQYNEQFF. As DNA, the CDR3 is TGCAGCGTTGAAGATGTACGCGTGGGACAGTACAATGAGCAGTTCTTC.